This T cell receptor beta chain appears in the sequencing data of a study of cytomegalovirus exposure and HLA in healthy donors. Study-wide points: DRB1 had the most TCR associations and HLA-C the fewest, a later analysis found, with rates varying by HLA locus. Researchers reportedly found TCR beta sequences accurately predicted most subjects' HLA-A and HLA-B alleles. According to a later analysis, donors in an Asian-associated ancestry cluster reportedly had fewer N-insertions than the roughly 630-donor mean. Earlier results showed most TCR beta V segments being productive about 87% or about 30% of the time.

V shed 5 bases, J shed 4 bases, and the junction held 2 bases outside the gene matches. Germline V CDR1 and CDR2: MDHEN, SYDVKM. The CDR3 consists of 13 residues. As to this clone: Its target is unknown.

The PCR ran on 60 Vbeta and 13 Jbeta primers. Only in-frame clones appear in the TCRdb table, and some are missing; sequencing was by immunoSEQ multiplex PCR. Among 150,000 to 200,000 clones listed, 65% to 80% were seen once. The J gene is TRBJ1-5, the V gene TRBV28; 7 bases fit TRBD1. Sequencing was performed on PBMCs. The sequence was collected from a woman aged 40 to 50 in good health and CMV-seronegative. In DNA form, the CDR3 reads TGTGCCAGCAGTGGGACAGCAAATCAGCCCCAGCATTTT. It codes for CASSGTANQPQHF.